Given below is one T cell receptor beta chain in context. No antigen is known for it. This sample is part of a study of identifying expanded T cells in peripheral blood. Notes on the study in general: Across healthy donors, higher total template counts meant significantly greater approximately two-week count variance. Differentially abundant clones: roughly 1.2 between replicates, 16.4 at roughly 2 weeks, approximately 18 at four.

Collection occurred without any documented infections or immune events in donors. Some clones are missing from TCRdb's copy, which holds only in-frame ones; the method was immunoSEQ multiplex PCR. The sample has over 90,000 clones, roughly 90% seen once. The ends were cut back, 8 bases at V and 4 bases at J, with 8 bases in the middle. The CDR3 spans 11 residues. Germline V gives CDR1 LNHDA, CDR2 SQIVND (reference sequence). What was sequenced was blood. This receptor was taken from a person between 18 and 75 years old in good health. V gene TRBV19 combines with J gene TRBJ1-2, with D tentatively TRBD1 (5 bases). The CDR3 bases are TGTGCCAGTGGGGGGGGCTATGGCTACACCTTC. As protein: CASGGGYGYTF.